This TCR beta chain was captured in a study of blood T cell repertoires in COVID-19. Study-level information: Acute and convalescent COVID-19 samples came from the United States, Italy and Spain. PBMCs, B-cell-depleted T cells, or T cells provided the cDNA or gDNA that made up the material.

Source study methods: Reference gene primer amplification gave estimated nucleated cell counts. Sequencing used immunoSEQ multiplex PCR; TCRdb keeps in-frame clones, though not all of them. That table is the source of V, J and clone size, and D and trimming were worked out from the DNA. The data contain about 260,000 clones, 80% to 90% of them singletons. Sequenced sample: peripheral blood. The TCR originated in a man between 60 and 70 years old with acute or convalescent COVID-19.

The CDR3 spells CASLRYSYEQYF. CDR3 nucleotide sequence: TGTGCCAGCCTCAGATACTCCTACGAGCAGTACTTC. The J gene is TRBJ2-7, the V gene TRBV28; D is uncertain. The germline gives CDR1 MDHEN, CDR2 SYDVKM. Trimming removed 8 bases at V and 0 bases at J, with 8 bases between. The CDR3 extends over 12 amino acids.